One T cell receptor (beta chain) is described in this entry. Authors' methods: Amplification of reference gene primers provided the estimated nucleated cell counts. Sequencing was performed with immunoSEQ multiplex PCR; in TCRdb, only in-frame clones are kept and a portion is missing. Clone size and V and J calls were adopted from that table, with D and trimming inferred from the DNA. The data contain some 100,000 clones, roughly four fifths of them singletons. The data belong to a study of blood T cell repertoires in COVID-19. In the study overall: Acute and convalescent COVID-19 samples came from the United States, Italy and Spain. From T cells, B-cell-depleted T cells, or PBMCs came the material, which was cDNA or gDNA.

CDR1 is LNHDA, CDR2 SQIVND, per germline (reference sequence). The CDR3 has 16 amino acids. Trimming removed 5 bases from V and 6 bases from J; junction bases left unmatched: 16. The rearrangement links TRBV19 to TRBJ2-7; 7 bases are a match to TRBD1. The sequence was collected from a human donor in a cohort sampled during active COVID-19. The sample comprised peripheral blood. This CDR3 reads CASSPIAWDRLGEQYF. In DNA, the CDR3 is TGTGCCAGTAGTCCCATTGCTTGGGACAGATTAGGCGAGCAGTACTTC. Full variable domain (outside the CDR3, taken from reference TRBV19 and TRBJ2-7): DGGITQSPKYLFRKEGQNVTLSCEQNLNHDAMYWYRQDPGQGLRLIYYSQIVNDFQKGDIAEGYSVSREKKESFPLTVTSAQKNPTAFYLCASSPIAWDRLGEQYFGPGTRLTVT.